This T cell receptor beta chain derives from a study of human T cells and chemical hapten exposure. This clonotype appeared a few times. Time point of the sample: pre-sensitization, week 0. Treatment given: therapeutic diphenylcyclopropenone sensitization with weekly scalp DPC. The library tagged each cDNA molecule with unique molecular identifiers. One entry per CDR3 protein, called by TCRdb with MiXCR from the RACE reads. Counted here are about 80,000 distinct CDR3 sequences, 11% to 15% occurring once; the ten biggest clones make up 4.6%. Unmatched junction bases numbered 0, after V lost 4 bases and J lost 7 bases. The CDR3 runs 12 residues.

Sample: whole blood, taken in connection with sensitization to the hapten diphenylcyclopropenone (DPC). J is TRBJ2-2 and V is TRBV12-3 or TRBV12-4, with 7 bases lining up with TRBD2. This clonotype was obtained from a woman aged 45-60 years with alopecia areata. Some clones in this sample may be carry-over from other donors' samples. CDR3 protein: CASSWEGGELFF. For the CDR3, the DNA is TGTGCCAGCAGTTGGGAGGGCGGGGAGCTGTTTTTT.